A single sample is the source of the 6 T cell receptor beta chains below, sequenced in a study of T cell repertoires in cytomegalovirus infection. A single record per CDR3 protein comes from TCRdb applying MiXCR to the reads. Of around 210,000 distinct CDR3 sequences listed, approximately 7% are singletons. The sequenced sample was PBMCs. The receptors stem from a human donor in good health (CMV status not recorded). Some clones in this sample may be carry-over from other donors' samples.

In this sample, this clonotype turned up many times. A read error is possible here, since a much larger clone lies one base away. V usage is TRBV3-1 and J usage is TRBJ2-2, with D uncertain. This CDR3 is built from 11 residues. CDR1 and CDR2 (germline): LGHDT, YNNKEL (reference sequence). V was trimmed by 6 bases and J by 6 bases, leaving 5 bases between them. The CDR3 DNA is TGTGCCAGCAGGTTATCCGGGGAGCTGTTTTTT. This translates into CASRLSGELFF. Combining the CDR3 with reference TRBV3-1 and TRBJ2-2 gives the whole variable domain DTAVSQTPKYLVTQMGNDKSIKCEQNLGHDTMYWYKQDSKKFLKIMFSYNNKELIINETVPNRFSPKSPDKAHLNLHINSLELGDSAVYFCASRLSGELFFGEGSRLTVL.

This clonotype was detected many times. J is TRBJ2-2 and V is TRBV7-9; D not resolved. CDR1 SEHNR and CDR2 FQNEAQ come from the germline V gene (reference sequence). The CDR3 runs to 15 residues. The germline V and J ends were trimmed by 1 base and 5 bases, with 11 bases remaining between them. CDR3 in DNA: TGTGCCAGCAGCTTAGTAGGAGAGGAGACCGGGGAGCTGTTTTTT. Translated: CASSLVGEETGELFF.

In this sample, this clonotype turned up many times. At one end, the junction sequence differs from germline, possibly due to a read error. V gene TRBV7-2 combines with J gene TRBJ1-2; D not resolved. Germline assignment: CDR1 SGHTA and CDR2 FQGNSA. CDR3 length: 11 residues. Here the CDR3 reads CASSFSGRHSF. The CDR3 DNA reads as TGTGCCAGCAGCTTCTCGGGCCGGCATTCCTTC.

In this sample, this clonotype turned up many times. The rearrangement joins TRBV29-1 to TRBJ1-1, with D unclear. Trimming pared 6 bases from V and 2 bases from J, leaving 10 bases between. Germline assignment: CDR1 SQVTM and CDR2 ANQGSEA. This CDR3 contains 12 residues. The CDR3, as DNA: TGCAGCGTCCGTGTCTCTAACACTGAAGCTTTCTTT. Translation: CSVRVSNTEAFF.

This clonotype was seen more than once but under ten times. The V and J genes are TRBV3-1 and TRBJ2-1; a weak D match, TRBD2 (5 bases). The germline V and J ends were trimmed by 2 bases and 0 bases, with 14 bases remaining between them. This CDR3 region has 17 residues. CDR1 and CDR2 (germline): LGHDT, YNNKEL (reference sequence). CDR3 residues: CASSQNPSGSSYNEQFF. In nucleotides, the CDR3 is TGTGCCAGCAGCCAAAATCCAAGCGGAAGCTCCTACAATGAGCAGTTCTTC.

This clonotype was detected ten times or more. CDR3 DNA sequence: TGTGCCAGCAGCTTGGACCCAAGGGCAGGGGGAAACCCCTACGAGCAGTACTTC. Protein: CASSLDPRAGGNPYEQYF. The J gene is TRBJ2-7, the V gene TRBV5-5; 7 bases align to TRBD1. The CDR3 is made up of 18 amino acids. CDR1 SGHKS and CDR2 YYEKEE come from the germline V gene (reference sequence). Trimming removed 0 bases from V and 2 bases from J; junction bases left unmatched: 14. The full variable domain, rest sourced from reference TRBV5-5 and TRBJ2-7, is DAGVTQSPTHLIKTRGQQVTLRCSPISGHKSVSWYQQVLGQGPQFIFQYYEKEERGRGNFPDRFSARQFPNYSSELNVNALLLGDSALYLCASSLDPRAGGNPYEQYFGPGTRLTVT.